This T cell receptor beta chain comes out of a study of T cell repertoires in cytomegalovirus infection (dated by TCRdb to about 2019). In terms of the full investigation: Alongside well-studied HLA-B-restricted epitopes, the peptide stimulations were aimed at recently identified HLA-C-restricted CMV epitopes, whose presentation resists viral immunomodulation. Donor HLA type was relevant to the analysis, because carriage of CMV infection together with the matching HLA type was indicated by public TCR beta signatures. The paper as a whole reports these results and caveats: The ex vivo response was dominated by HLA-C-restricted CMV-specific TCR beta clonotypes, which also provided the single most frequent clonotype in two of eight donors. In both this cohort and an independent approximately 370-donor cohort, the cumulative frequency of public TCR beta family members distinguished carriers of CMV infection plus the relevant HLA type.

For sequencing, an Illumina HiSeq 1500 was employed. TCRdb applied fastp at Q25 and MiXCR to the public reads, then kept only in-frame beta chains. Each entry is one CDR3 protein sequence, shown with its most common DNA and genes. The sample table records about 830,000 distinct CDR3 sequences; approximately 29% of these occur just once. The top ten constitute around an eighth of the sample. Including the terminal cysteine and phenylalanine, the CDR3 comprises 14 residues. Only CDR3 DNA remains: 42 bases, in frame from the first base. Sequences MNHNY (CDR1) and SVGAGI (CDR2) are obtained from the germline V gene (reference sequence). V and J are trimmed by 10 bases and 2 bases, and the gene matches miss 8 bases of the junction. Taken with the paper, the label for treatment or condition translates to: in vitro stimulation with specific CMV peptide epitopes to enrich CMV-specific T cells. This clonotype showed up just a few times. Its antigen remains undetermined. Base qualities are not provided; no much larger clone lies one nucleotide away.

This specimen was cultured CD8+ T cells from PBMCs, taken from culture after CMV antigen stimulation. The receptor's source is a human donor in good health (CMV status not recorded). Some clones in this sample may be carry-over from other donors' samples. The sequence is built from TRBV6-6 and TRBJ2-3, with 8 bases in between that match TRBD1. The base sequence is TGTGCCACCCTGACAGGGGATCCCACAGATACGCAGTATTTT. Its protein reads: CATLTGDPTDTQYF.